This T cell receptor beta chain came from a study of T cell responses to AZD1222 COVID-19 vaccine. Background on the study: Pooled in the analysis were second doses at about 4 or about 12 weeks.

Study results and caveats: White British ancestry dominated among donors, who included more females, and clonal diversity was possibly underestimated. Repertoire collection took place solely once the T cell response had peaked.

Profiled with immunoSEQ multiplex PCR; TCRdb holds only in-frame clones, not every one. The profile shows approximately 74,000 clones, approximately 90% of them singletons. The CDR3 is 13 residues long. The V gene end was trimmed by 4 bases and the J gene end by 7 bases; junction bases not matched to a gene: 6. Germline values: CDR1 LGHDT, CDR2 YNNKEL (reference sequence). This clone has only one observation. The antigen is unknown. The V gene is TRBV3-1 (or the pseudogene TRBV3-2), the J gene TRBJ1-2, with 7 bases lining up with TRBD1. The sequences come from peripheral blood, collected on day 0 of AZD1222 vaccination. This clonotype was obtained from an adult in good health. This CDR3 is CASSLDRTGGYTF. The DNA of the CDR3 is TGTGCCAGCAGCCTGGACAGGACAGGTGGCTACACCTTC.